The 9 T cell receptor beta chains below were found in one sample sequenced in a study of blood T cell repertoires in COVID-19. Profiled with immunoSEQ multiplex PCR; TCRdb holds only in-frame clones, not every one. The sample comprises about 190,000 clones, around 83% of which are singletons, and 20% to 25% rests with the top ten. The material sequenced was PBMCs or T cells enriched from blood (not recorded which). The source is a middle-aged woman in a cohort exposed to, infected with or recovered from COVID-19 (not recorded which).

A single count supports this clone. CDR3: CASTLLMGDSTSGANVLTF. The CDR3, as DNA: TGCGCCAGCACCCTACTAATGGGGGACTCTACCTCTGGGGCCAACGTCCTGACTTTC. This chain joins TRBV10-1 and TRBJ2-6; perhaps TRBD2 as D (6 bases). The CDR3 totals 19 residues. V was trimmed by 7 bases and J by 0 bases, leaving 22 bases between them. Germline CDR1 WNHNN, CDR2 SYGVQD (reference sequence).

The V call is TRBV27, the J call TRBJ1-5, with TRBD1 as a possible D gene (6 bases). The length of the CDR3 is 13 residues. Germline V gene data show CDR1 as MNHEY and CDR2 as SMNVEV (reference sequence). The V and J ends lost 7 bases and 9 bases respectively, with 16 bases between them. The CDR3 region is CASKAGAGGPQHF. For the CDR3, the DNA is TGTGCCAGCAAGGCAGGGGCGGGCGGGCCCCAGCATTTT.

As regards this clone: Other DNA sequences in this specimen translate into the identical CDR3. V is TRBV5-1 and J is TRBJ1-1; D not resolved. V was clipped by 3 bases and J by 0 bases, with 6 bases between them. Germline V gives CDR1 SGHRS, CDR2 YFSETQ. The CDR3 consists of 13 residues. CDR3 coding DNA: TGCGCCAGCAGCTCAACAGTGAACACTGAAGCTTTCTTT. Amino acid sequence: CASSSTVNTEAFF.

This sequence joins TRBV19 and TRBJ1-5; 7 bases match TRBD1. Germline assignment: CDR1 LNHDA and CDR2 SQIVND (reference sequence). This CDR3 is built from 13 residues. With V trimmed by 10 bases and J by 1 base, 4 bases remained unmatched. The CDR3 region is CATKQGSNQPQHF. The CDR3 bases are TGTGCCACCAAACAGGGGAGCAATCAGCCCCAGCATTTT. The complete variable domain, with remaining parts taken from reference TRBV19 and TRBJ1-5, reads DGGITQSPKYLFRKEGQNVTLSCEQNLNHDAMYWYRQDPGQGLRLIYYSQIVNDFQKGDIAEGYSVSREKKESFPLTVTSAQKNPTAFYLCATKQGSNQPQHFGDGTRLSIL.

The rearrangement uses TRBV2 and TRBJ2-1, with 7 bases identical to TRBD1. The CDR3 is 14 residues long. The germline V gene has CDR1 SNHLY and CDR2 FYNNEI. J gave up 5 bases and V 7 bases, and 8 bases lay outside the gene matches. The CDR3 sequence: CASIGDSLNNEQFF. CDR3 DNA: TGTGCCAGCATAGGGGACAGTTTGAACAATGAGCAGTTCTTC.

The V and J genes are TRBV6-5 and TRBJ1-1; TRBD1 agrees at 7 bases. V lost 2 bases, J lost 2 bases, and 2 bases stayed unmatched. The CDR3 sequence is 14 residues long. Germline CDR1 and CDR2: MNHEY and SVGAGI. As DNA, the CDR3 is TGTGCCAGCAGTTACGGACAGGCTAACACTGAAGCTTTCTTT. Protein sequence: CASSYGQANTEAFF.

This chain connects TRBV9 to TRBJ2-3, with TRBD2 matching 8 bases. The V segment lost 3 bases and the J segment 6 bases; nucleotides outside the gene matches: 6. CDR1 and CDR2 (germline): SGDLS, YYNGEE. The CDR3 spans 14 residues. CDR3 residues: CASSGSGRGDTQYF. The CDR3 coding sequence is TGTGCCAGCAGCGGGAGCGGGAGAGGGGATACGCAGTATTTT. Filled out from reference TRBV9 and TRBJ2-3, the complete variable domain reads DSGVTQTPKHLITATGQRVTLRCSPRSGDLSVYWYQQSLDQGLQFLIQYYNGEERAKGNILERFSAQQFPDLHSELNLSSLELGDSALYFCASSGSGRGDTQYFGPGTRLTVL.

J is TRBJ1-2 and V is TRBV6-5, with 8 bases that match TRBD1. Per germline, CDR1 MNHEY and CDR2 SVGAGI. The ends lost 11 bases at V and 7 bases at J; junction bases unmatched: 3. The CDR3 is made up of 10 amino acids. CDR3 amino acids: CALTGVGYTF. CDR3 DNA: TGTGCCTTGACAGGGGTTGGCTACACCTTC.

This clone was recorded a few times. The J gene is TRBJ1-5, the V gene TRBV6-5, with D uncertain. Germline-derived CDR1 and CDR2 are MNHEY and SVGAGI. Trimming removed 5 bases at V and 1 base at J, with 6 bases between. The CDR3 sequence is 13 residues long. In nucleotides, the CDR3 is TGTGCCAGCAGTCTCGGGAGCAATCAGCCCCAGCATTTT. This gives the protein CASSLGSNQPQHF.